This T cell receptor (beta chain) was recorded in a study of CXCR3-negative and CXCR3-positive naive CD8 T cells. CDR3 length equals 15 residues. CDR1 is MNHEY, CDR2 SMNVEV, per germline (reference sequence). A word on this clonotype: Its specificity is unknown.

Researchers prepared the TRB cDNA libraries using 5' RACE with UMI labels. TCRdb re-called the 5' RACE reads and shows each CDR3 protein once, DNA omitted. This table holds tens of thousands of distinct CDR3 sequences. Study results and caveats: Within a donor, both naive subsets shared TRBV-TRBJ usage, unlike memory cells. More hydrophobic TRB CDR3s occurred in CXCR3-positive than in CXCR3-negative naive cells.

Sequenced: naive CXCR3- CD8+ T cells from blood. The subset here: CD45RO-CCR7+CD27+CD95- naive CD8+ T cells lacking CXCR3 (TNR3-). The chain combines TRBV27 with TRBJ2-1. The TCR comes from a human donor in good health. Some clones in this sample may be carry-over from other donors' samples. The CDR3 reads CASSLSGSPYNEQFF.